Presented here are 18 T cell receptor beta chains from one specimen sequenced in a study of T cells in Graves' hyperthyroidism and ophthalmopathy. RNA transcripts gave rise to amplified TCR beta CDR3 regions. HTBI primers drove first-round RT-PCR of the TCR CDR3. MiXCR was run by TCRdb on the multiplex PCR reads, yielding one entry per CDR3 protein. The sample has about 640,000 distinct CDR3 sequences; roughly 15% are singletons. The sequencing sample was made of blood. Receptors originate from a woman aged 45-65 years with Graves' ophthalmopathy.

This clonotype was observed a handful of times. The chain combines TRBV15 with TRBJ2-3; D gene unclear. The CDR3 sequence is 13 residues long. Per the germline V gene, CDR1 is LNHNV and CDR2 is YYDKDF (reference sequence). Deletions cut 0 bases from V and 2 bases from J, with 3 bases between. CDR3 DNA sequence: TGTGCCACCAGCAGAGACAACACAGATACGCAGTATTTT. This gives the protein CATSRDNTDTQYF.

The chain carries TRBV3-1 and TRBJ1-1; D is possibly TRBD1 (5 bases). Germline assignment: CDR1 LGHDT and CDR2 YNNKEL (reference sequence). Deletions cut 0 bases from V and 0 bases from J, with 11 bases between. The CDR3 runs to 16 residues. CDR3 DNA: TGTGCCAGCAGCCAAGATCCCGCAGGGATGAACACTGAAGCTTTCTTT. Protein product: CASSQDPAGMNTEAFF.

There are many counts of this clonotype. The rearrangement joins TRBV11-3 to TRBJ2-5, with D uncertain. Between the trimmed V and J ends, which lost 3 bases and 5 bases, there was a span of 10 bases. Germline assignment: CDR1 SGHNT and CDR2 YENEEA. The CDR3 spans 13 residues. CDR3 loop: CASSFDPHETQYF. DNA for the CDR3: TGTGCCAGCAGCTTTGACCCCCACGAGACCCAGTACTTC. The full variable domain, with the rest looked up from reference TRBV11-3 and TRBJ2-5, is EAGVVQSPRYKIIEKKQPVAFWCNPISGHNTLYWYLQNLGQGPELLIRYENEEAVDDSQLPKDRFSAERLKGVDSTLKIQPAELGDSAVYLCASSFDPHETQYFGPGTRLLVL.

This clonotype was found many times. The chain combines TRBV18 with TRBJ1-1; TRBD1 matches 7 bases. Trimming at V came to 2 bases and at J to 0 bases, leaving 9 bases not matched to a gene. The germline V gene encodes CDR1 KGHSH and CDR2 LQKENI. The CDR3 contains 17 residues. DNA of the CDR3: TGTGCCAGCTCACCATACCGGGGACAGTCGATGAACACTGAAGCTTTCTTT. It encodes CASSPYRGQSMNTEAFF.

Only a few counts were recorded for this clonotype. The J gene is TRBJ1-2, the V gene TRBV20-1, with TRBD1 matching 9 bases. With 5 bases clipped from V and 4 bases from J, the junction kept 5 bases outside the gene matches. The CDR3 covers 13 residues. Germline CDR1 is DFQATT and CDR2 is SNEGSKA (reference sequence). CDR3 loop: CSARDRELYGYTF. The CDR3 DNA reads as TGCAGTGCTCGGGACAGGGAACTCTATGGCTACACCTTC.

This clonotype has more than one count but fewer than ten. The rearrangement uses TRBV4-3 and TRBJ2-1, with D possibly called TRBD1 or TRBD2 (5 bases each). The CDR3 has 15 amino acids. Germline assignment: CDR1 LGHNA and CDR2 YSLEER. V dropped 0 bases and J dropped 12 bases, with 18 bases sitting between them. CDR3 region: CASSQDPVGALGQFF. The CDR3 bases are TGCGCCAGCAGCCAAGACCCGGTCGGGGCCCTCGGGCAGTTCTTC.

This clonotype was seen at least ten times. The chain's CDR3 is CASAPRTDTQYF. The CDR3 nucleotides are TGTGCCAGCGCTCCCCGCACAGATACGCAGTATTTT. This chain joins TRBV7-2 and TRBJ2-3; D is ambiguous. The germline V gene encodes CDR1 SGHTA and CDR2 FQGNSA. This CDR3 is 12 amino acids long. The V gene lost 8 bases and the J gene lost 1 base, with 7 bases spanning the gap.

CDR3 DNA: TGTGCCACTCAATTGCGGGGGACTGAAGCTTTCTTT. It specifies CATQLRGTEAFF. The rearrangement uses TRBV19 and TRBJ1-1, with a weak D call TRBD1 (5 bases). CDR3 length: 12 amino acids. The germline V and J ends were trimmed by 10 bases and 5 bases, with 14 bases remaining between them. Germline V CDR1 and CDR2: LNHDA, SQIVND (reference sequence).

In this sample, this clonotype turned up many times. In nucleotides, the CDR3 is TGTGCCAGCTCACCGTCTAGCGGGAGTCGGGATGAGCAGTTCTTC. Translation gives CASSPSSGSRDEQFF. The chain carries TRBV18 and TRBJ2-1, with TRBD2 identical over 10 bases. V gave up 3 bases and J gave up 8 bases; unmatched junction bases: 7. CDR3 length equals 15 residues. Looked up from germline, CDR1 is KGHSH and CDR2 is LQKENI. The variable domain in full, with the rest retrieved from reference TRBV18 and TRBJ2-1, is NAGVMQNPRHLVRRRGQEARLRCSPMKGHSHVYWYRQLPEEGLKFMVYLQKENIIDESGMPKERFSAEFPKEGPSILRIQQVVRGDSAAYFCASSPSSGSRDEQFFGPGTRLTVL.

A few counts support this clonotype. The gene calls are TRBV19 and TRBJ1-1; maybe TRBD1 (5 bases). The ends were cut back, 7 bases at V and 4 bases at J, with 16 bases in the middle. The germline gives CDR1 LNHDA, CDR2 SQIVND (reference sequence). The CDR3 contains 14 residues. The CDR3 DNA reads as TGTGCCAGTACCACCTGGGAGGGGAGCACTGAAGCTTTCTTT. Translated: CASTTWEGSTEAFF.

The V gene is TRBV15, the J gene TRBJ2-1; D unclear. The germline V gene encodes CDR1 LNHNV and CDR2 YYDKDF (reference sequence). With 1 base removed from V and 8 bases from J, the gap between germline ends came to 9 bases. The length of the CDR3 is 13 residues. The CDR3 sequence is CATSRGRLDEQFF. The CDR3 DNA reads TGTGCCACCAGCAGAGGCCGACTTGATGAGCAGTTCTTC. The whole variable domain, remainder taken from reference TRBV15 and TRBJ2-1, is DAMVIQNPRYQVTQFGKPVTLSCSQTLNHNVMYWYQQKSSQAPKLLFHYYDKDFNNEADTPDNFQSRRPNTSFCFLDIRSPGLGDTAMYLCATSRGRLDEQFFGPGTRLTVL.

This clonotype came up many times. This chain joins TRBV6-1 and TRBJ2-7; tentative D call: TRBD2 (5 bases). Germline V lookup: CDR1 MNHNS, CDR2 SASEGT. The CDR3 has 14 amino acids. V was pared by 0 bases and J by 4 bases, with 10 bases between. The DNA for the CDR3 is TGTGCCAGCAGTGAAGCGATGAGAGGGTACGAGCAGTACTTC. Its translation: CASSEAMRGYEQYF.

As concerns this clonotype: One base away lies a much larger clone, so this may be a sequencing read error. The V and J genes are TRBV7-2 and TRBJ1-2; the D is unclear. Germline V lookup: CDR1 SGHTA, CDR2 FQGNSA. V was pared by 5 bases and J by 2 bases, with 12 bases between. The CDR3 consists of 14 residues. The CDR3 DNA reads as TGTGCCAGCAGCATAACACGGGAGAACTATGGCTACACCTTC. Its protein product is CASSITRENYGYTF.

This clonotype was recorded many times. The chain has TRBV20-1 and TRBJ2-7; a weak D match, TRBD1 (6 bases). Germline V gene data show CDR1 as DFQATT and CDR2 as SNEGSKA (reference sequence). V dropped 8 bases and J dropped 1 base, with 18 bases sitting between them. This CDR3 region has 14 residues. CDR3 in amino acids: CSCSHQGHSYEQYF. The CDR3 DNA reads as TGCAGTTGCTCGCATCAGGGGCATTCCTACGAGCAGTACTTC.

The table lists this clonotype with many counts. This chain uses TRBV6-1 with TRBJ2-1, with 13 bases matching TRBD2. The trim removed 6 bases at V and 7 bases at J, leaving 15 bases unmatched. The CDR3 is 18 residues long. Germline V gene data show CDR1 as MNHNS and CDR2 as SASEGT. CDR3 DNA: TGTGCCAGCAGGAGACTAGCGGGAGGCCCTTGGGCACAGAATGAGCAGTTCTTC. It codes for CASRRLAGGPWAQNEQFF.

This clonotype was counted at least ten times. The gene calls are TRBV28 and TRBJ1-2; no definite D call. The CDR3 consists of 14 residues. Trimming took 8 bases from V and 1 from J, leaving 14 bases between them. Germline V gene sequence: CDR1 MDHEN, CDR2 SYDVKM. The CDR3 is CASFGFSFNYGYTF. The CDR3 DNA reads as TGTGCCAGCTTCGGATTTTCGTTTAACTATGGCTACACCTTC.

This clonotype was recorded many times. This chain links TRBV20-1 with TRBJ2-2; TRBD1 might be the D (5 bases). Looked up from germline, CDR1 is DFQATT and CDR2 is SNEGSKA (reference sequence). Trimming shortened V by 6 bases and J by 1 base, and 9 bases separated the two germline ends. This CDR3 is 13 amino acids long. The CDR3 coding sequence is TGCAGTGCCTCTGACAGGAACACCGGGGAGCTGTTTTTT. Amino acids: CSASDRNTGELFF.

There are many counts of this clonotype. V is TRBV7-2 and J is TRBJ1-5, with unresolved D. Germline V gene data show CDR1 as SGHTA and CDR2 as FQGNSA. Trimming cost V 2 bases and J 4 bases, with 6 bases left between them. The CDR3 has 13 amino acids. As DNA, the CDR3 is TGTGCCAGCAGCTTAACAATAAATCAGCCCCAGCATTTT. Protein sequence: CASSLTINQPQHF.